Below, 7 T cell receptor beta chains from the same sample are listed, as sequenced in a study of identical twins. MiXCR, run by TCRdb on the 5' RACE reads, gives a single entry per CDR3 protein. The sample has under 900,000 distinct CDR3 sequences; 9% to 15% are singletons. The same data also went into a second study, on yellow fever vaccine responses in identical twins.

Material for sequencing was PBMCs. Every receptor here comes from a woman aged 18 to 35 in good health.

There are a few counts of this clonotype. The V and J genes are TRBV20-1 and TRBJ1-2, with D tentatively TRBD1 (6 bases). This CDR3 spans 13 amino acids. Germline values: CDR1 DFQATT, CDR2 SNEGSKA (reference sequence). The V end was cut by 3 bases, the J end by 4 bases, with 12 bases between. The CDR3 DNA sequence: TGCAGTGCTAGGGGGGCTTTCGGCTATGGCTACACCTTC. This codes for CSARGAFGYGYTF.

This clonotype was detected only a few times. The V and J genes are TRBV4-1 and TRBJ2-7; unclear D gene. CDR3 length: 15 amino acids. Trimming took 0 bases from V and 4 from J, leaving 13 bases between them. Germline CDR1 is MGHRA and CDR2 is YSYEKL. The CDR3 DNA is TGCGCCAGCAGCCAAGATTGGCAGGACCTTTACGAGCAGTACTTC. Its protein is CASSQDWQDLYEQYF.

The genes are TRBV4-1 and TRBJ1-4; D is unresolved. The ends were cut back, 8 bases at V and 5 bases at J, with 21 bases in the middle. The CDR3 totals 16 residues. Germline V gene lookup returns CDR1 MGHRA and CDR2 YSYEKL. The CDR3 loop reads CASGSTGILKNEKLFF. The DNA of the CDR3 is TGCGCCAGCGGGTCGACCGGGATCCTAAAGAATGAAAAACTGTTTTTT.

This clonotype was counted only a few times. The chain recombines TRBV20-1 with TRBJ1-6; 10 nucleotides align to TRBD1. Trimming cost V 5 bases and J 5 bases; bases outside gene matches: 21. Germline V gives CDR1 DFQATT, CDR2 SNEGSKA (reference sequence). This CDR3 contains 20 residues. The chain's CDR3 is CSARPTPGQGPTPNNSPLHF. In DNA form, the CDR3 reads TGCAGTGCTCGACCGACGCCGGGACAGGGGCCTACACCTAATAATTCACCCCTCCACTTT.

This clonotype was counted ten times or more. The chain couples TRBV12-3 or TRBV12-4 to TRBJ1-6; the D gene is possibly TRBD1 (6 bases). V was clipped by 5 bases and J by 9 bases, with 17 bases between them. The CDR3 sequence is 15 residues long. CDR3 loop: CASSVAGGLSSPLHF. DNA for the CDR3: TGTGCCAGCAGTGTGGCGGGGGGCCTTTCTTCACCCCTCCACTTT.

This clonotype has just a few counts. V and J are TRBV20-1 and TRBJ2-1; a weak D match, TRBD2 (6 bases). Germline V lookup: CDR1 DFQATT, CDR2 SNEGSKA (reference sequence). The V and J ends lost 4 bases and 1 base respectively, with 11 bases between them. This CDR3 comprises 14 residues. The CDR3 reads CSAIPAGSYNEQFF. The CDR3 DNA reads TGCAGTGCTATCCCGGCGGGGTCCTACAATGAGCAGTTCTTC.

This clonotype was detected only a few times. The CDR3 is CASSPGIEAFF. The DNA for the CDR3 is TGTGCCAGCAGCCCGGGTATTGAAGCTTTCTTT. The chain couples TRBV12-3 or TRBV12-4 to TRBJ1-1; D ambiguous. Trimming pared 6 bases from V and 7 bases from J, leaving 9 bases between. The CDR3 length is 11 residues.